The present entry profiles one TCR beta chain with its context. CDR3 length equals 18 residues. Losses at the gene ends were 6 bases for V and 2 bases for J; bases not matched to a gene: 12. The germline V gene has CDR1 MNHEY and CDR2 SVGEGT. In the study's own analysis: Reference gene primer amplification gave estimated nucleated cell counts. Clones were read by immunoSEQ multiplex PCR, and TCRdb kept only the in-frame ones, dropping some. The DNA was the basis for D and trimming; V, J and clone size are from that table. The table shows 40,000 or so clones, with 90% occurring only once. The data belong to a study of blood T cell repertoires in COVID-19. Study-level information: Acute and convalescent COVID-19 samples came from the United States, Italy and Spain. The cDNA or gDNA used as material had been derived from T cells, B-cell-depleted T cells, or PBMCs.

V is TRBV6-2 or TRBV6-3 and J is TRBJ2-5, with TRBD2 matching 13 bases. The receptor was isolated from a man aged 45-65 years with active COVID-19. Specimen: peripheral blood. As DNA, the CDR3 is TGTGCCAGCAGCCTACCGCCCCAGGGACTAGCGGGGCAAGAGACCCAGTACTTC. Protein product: CASSLPPQGLAGQETQYF.